A selection of T cell receptor beta chains follows, all from one sample in a study of metastatic and nonmetastatic thyroid tumors. Using MiXCR, TCRdb reanalyzed the PCR reads. This table has 20,000 to 30,000 clones, around 13% appearing once. The specimen sequenced was blood. These receptors were obtained from a female donor with papillary thyroid cancer or a benign thyroid nodule (not recorded which). Some clones in this sample may be carry-over from other donors' samples. Each CDR3 is given with its conserved first and last residue. Each record gives: D gene, J gene, clone size, V gene, CDR3 protein, CDR3 DNA. The D gene is left open where the match is weak. Not all rows give a size; the values are once, few, many and, for expanded clones, a class.

D gene: TRBD1
J gene: TRBJ2-3
clone size: many
V gene: TRBV4-1
CDR3 protein: CASSQRTGTADTQYF
CDR3 DNA: TGCGCCAGCAGCCAGCGGACAGGGACGGCAGATACGCAGTATTTT

D gene: NA
J gene: TRBJ2-1
clone size: many
V gene: TRBV11-1
CDR3 protein: CASSLTSGREMPYNEQFF
CDR3 DNA: TGTGCCAGCAGCTTAACGTCCGGGCGGGAAATGCCCTACAATGAGCAGTTCTTC

D gene: TRBD1
J gene: TRBJ2-3
clone size: many
V gene: TRBV10-3
CDR3 protein: CAIQDRGGTDTQYF
CDR3 DNA: TGTGCCATACAGGACAGGGGTGGCACAGATACGCAGTATTTT

D gene: TRBD1
J gene: TRBJ1-5
clone size: many
V gene: TRBV3-1
CDR3 protein: CASSHGTGGQPQHF
CDR3 DNA: TGTGCCAGCAGCCACGGGACAGGGGGTCAGCCCCAGCATTTT

D gene: TRBD2
J gene: TRBJ2-1
clone size: many
V gene: TRBV19
CDR3 protein: CASSILAGKLNEQFF
CDR3 DNA: TGTGCCAGTAGTATCCTAGCGGGGAAACTCAATGAGCAGTTCTTC

D gene: NA
J gene: TRBJ2-3
clone size: many
V gene: TRBV5-1
CDR3 protein: CASSLGRGTDTQYF
CDR3 DNA: TGCGCCAGCAGCTTGGGGAGGGGGACAGATACGCAGTATTTT

D gene: NA
J gene: TRBJ2-7
clone size: many
V gene: TRBV6-1
CDR3 protein: CASSPSNTKAYEQYF
CDR3 DNA: TGTGCCAGCAGCCCTTCCAATACTAAGGCCTACGAGCAGTACTTC

D gene: NA
J gene: TRBJ2-7
clone size: many
V gene: TRBV6-4
CDR3 protein: CASSDSQYRDYEQYF
CDR3 DNA: TGTGCCAGCAGTGACTCGCAGTACAGGGACTACGAGCAGTACTTC

D gene: NA
J gene: TRBJ2-5
clone size: many
V gene: TRBV10-3
CDR3 protein: CASSSGFLAAGAQETQYF
CDR3 DNA: TGTGCCTCGAGTTCTGGCTTCTTAGCGGCGGGGGCTCAAGAGACCCAGTACTTC

D gene: NA
J gene: TRBJ2-7
clone size: NA
V gene: TRBV5-6
CDR3 protein: CASSSLGTGSYEQYF
CDR3 DNA: TGTGCCAGCAGCTCATTGGGCACGGGGTCCTACGAGCAGTACTTC

D gene: TRBD1
J gene: TRBJ2-1
clone size: many
V gene: TRBV12-3/TRBV12-4
CDR3 protein: CASSTSGTGNEQFF
CDR3 DNA: TGTGCCAGCAGTACCTCCGGGACAGGCAATGAGCAGTTCTTC

D gene: NA
J gene: TRBJ2-1
clone size: many
V gene: TRBV5-1
CDR3 protein: CASRLLMGPYNEQFF
CDR3 DNA: TGCGCCAGCAGACTACTTATGGGCCCCTACAATGAGCAGTTCTTC

D gene: NA
J gene: TRBJ2-6
clone size: many
V gene: TRBV3-1
CDR3 protein: CASSRASGANVLTF
CDR3 DNA: TGTGCCAGCAGCCGGGCTAGCGGGGCCAACGTCCTGACTTTC

D gene: NA
J gene: TRBJ2-1
clone size: many
V gene: TRBV11-1
CDR3 protein: CASTDGGPYNEQFF
CDR3 DNA: TGTGCCAGCACCGACGGGGGCCCCTACAATGAGCAGTTCTTC

D gene: NA
J gene: TRBJ2-7
clone size: medium-sized
V gene: TRBV12-3/TRBV12-4
CDR3 protein: CASSSDSYEQYF
CDR3 DNA: TGTGCCAGCAGTTCAGACAGCTACGAGCAGTACTTC

D gene: TRBD2
J gene: TRBJ2-1
clone size: many
V gene: TRBV28
CDR3 protein: CASSSSQGSGVNDEQFF
CDR3 DNA: TGTGCCAGCAGTTCTTCCCAGGGTAGCGGGGTGAACGATGAGCAGTTCTTC

D gene: TRBD1
J gene: TRBJ1-1
clone size: many
V gene: TRBV4-1
CDR3 protein: CASSQHDRAATEAFF
CDR3 DNA: TGCGCCAGCAGCCAACACGACAGGGCGGCGACTGAAGCTTTCTTT

D gene: NA
J gene: TRBJ2-1
clone size: many
V gene: TRBV27
CDR3 protein: CASSLRTDYNEQFF
CDR3 DNA: TGTGCCAGCAGTTTACGGACTGACTACAATGAGCAGTTCTTC

D gene: NA
J gene: TRBJ2-7
clone size: many
V gene: TRBV7-9
CDR3 protein: CASSLQVWEQYF
CDR3 DNA: TGTGCCAGCAGCTTGCAGGTATGGGAGCAGTACTTC

D gene: TRBD1
J gene: TRBJ2-7
clone size: many
V gene: TRBV15
CDR3 protein: CATSSGTGIYEQYF
CDR3 DNA: TGTGCCACCAGCAGCGGGACAGGGATTTACGAGCAGTACTTC

D gene: NA
J gene: TRBJ2-1
clone size: NA
V gene: TRBV6-1
CDR3 protein: CASRFGYGLDEQFF
CDR3 DNA: TGTGCCAGCAGGTTCGGGTATGGGTTGGATGAGCAGTTCTTC

D gene: NA
J gene: TRBJ2-1
clone size: many
V gene: TRBV25-1
CDR3 protein: CATSRGGYNEQFF
CDR3 DNA: TGTGCCACCAGCCGGGGAGGTTACAATGAGCAGTTCTTC

D gene: TRBD1
J gene: TRBJ2-1
clone size: many
V gene: TRBV4-2
CDR3 protein: CASSPWTGLIAEQFF
CDR3 DNA: TGTGCCAGCAGCCCCTGGACAGGGCTTATCGCTGAGCAGTTCTTC

D gene: NA
J gene: TRBJ2-2
clone size: few
V gene: TRBV6-6
CDR3 protein: CASSYVAPGGGWGLFF
CDR3 DNA: TGTGCCAGCAGTTACGTAGCCCCCGGAGGGGGGTGGGGGCTGTTTTTT

D gene: NA
J gene: TRBJ2-7
clone size: many
V gene: TRBV25-1
CDR3 protein: CASSAGARDVEQYF
CDR3 DNA: TGTGCCAGCAGTGCGGGGGCGCGGGATGTCGAGCAGTACTTC

D gene: NA
J gene: TRBJ1-1
clone size: many
V gene: TRBV27
CDR3 protein: CASSPTRTLTEAFF
CDR3 DNA: TGTGCCAGCAGTCCCACCCGCACCCTCACTGAAGCTTTCTTT